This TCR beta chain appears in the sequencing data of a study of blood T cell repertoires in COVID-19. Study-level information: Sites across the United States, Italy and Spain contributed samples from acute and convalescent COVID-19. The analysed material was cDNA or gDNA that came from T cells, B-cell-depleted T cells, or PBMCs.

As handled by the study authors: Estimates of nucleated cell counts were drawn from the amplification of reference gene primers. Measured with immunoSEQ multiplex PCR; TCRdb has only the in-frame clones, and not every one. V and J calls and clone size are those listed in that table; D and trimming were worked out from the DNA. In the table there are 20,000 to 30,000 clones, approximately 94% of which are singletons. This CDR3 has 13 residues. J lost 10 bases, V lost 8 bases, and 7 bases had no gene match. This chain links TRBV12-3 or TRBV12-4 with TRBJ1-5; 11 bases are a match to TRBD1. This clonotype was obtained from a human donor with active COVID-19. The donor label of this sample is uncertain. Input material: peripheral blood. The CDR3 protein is CASGQGAGHPQHF. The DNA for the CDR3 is TGTGCCAGCGGACAGGGGGCCGGTCACCCCCAGCATTTT.